What follows describes a single T cell receptor (beta chain). This sample is part of a study of blood T cell repertoires in COVID-19. Study context: Specimens from acute and convalescent COVID-19 originated in the United States, Italy and Spain. Sources were T cells, B-cell-depleted T cells, or PBMCs; the material itself was cDNA or gDNA.

In the source study's methods: Reference gene primer amplification yielded estimated nucleated cell counts. Repertoires were generated with immunoSEQ multiplex PCR, while TCRdb's copy carries only in-frame clones and drops some. V, J and clone size were drawn from that table, and D and trimming were deduced from the DNA. The sample consists of some 51,000 clones, around 90% of them appearing once. The length of the CDR3 is 12 residues. V dropped 0 bases and J dropped 10 bases, with 9 bases sitting between them. Germline V gene lookup returns CDR1 KGHSH and CDR2 LQKENI. This sequence joins TRBV18 and TRBJ1-1; maybe TRBD1 (6 bases). Sample: peripheral blood. The sequence was obtained from a human donor with active COVID-19. The donor label of this sample is uncertain. The CDR3 is CASSPPGHRAFF. CDR3 coding DNA: TGTGCCAGCTCACCACCGGGACACCGAGCTTTCTTT.